This section outlines one T cell receptor (beta chain) sequence together with its context. This clone was counted a few times. Which antigen it targets is not known. The CDR3 end is not reached by the read, which stops 3 residues before it; the germline J gene fills it in. Trimming costs V 0 bases and J 7 bases, and their ends lie 10 bases apart. Measured from the cysteine to the phenylalanine, the CDR3 is 15 residues long. Shown are 36 bases from within the CDR3, in frame from base 1. As encoded in the germline V gene, CDR1 is SNHLY while CDR2 is FYNNEI. CVID samples and control samples contributed equivalent amounts of genomic DNA as sequencing input. For every sample, a 60 bp segment covering the rearranged TCRbeta CDR3 region was amplified and then sequenced. The immunoSEQ assay, a bias-corrected multiplex PCR combined with high-throughput sequencing, was used to amplify TCRbeta. In the paper's pipeline: Every unique nucleotide sequence counted as a clone and was annotated with V, D and J genes, copy number and frequency. Sequences were labeled productive if in frame, and non-productive if out of frame or containing stop codons. As previously described, clonality was computed from Shannon's entropy. Mean CDR3 Kyte-Doolittle hydropathy was derived from the predicted amino acid sequences of productive clones. Hierarchical clustering of scaled V gene usage was performed with the R hclust function using Manhattan distance and complete linkage. Sharing of clones by CDR3 amino acid sequence was evaluated by resampling 12 repertoires per group over 100 rounds. The repertoires were screened for 55 to 75 published EBV-specific TCRbeta sequences and around 240 published CMV-specific TCRbeta sequences. A couple of CVID samples yielding fewer than 10,000 sequences were excluded from analysis, leaving a few dozen CVID repertoires. TCRdb provides this immuneACCESS table in a form limited to in-frame rearrangements. Some clones are lacking; in checked studies, under half of them reflect an unresolved V gene, and why the rest are absent is not known. Clonal size and the V and J genes are those of that table, whereas D and trimming came from the DNA. Here the sample lists about 64,000 clones, none seen once only. The ten largest clones represent about 1.7% of the sample.

The data stem from a study of T cell clonality in common variable immunodeficiency (dated by TCRdb to between 2015 and 2016). General conclusions and limits of the study: Fewer deletions and N-nucleotide insertions were reportedly observed in CVID TCRbeta sequences, and highly modified clones with 13 or more V deletions were reportedly absent from CVID TCRbeta sequences. Compared with healthy controls, CVID subjects showed increased TCRbeta clonality (t-test p = 0.018), a feature most characteristic of about a third of subjects. The authors noted that sequencing repertoires of T cell subpopulations would be needed to clarify what caused the increased clonality in CVID. Correlations of repertoire features with clinical complications were constrained by heterogeneity among patients within the CVID cohort. Although equal DNA input was used, an average of about 85,000 unique sequences per sample was obtained for controls, compared with about 29,000 for CVID samples. Fewer TCRbeta clones were shared among CVID subjects than among healthy controls (p < 0.0001).

Both CVID patients and healthy controls were predominantly of Caucasian heritage. From each donor, about 4.5 to 9 ml of heparinized peripheral whole blood was collected. TCRbeta CDR3 repertoires were sequenced from genomic DNA of adults with common variable immune deficiency (CVID) and healthy adult controls. The control group comprised 22 healthy adult volunteers, some 12 female and about 10 male, aged roughly 23 to 75 years with a mean age of roughly 35. To isolate peripheral blood mononuclear cells, diluted blood was subjected to density centrifugation over Hypaque 1077 or Ficoll-Paque. Genomic DNA was obtained from unsorted mononuclear cells through either Qiagen column purification or a centrifugation-based method.

Input material: peripheral blood mononuclear cells. This clonotype originated in a person aged 18 to 75 in good health. The V gene is TRBV2 and the J gene is TRBJ1-6, with a tentative D gene TRBD1 over 5 matching bases. The sequenced part of the CDR3 DNA is TGTGCCAGCAGTGAAGCTCGGGGGATAAATTCACCC. The encoded protein is CASSEARGINSP. The full CDR3 is CASSEARGINSPLHF.